The 2 T cell receptor beta chains in this list originate from one sample, sequenced in a study of cytomegalovirus exposure and HLA in healthy donors. Both 60 Vbeta primers and 13 Jbeta primers went into the PCR. Produced via immunoSEQ multiplex PCR; TCRdb's table is partial and in-frame only. Recorded here are tens of thousands of clones; the top ten clones represent 15% to 19%. The sequencing sample was made of PBMCs. The receptor set was obtained from a man aged 45-60 years in good health and CMV-seropositive.

This chain links TRBV30 with TRBJ2-1, with D perhaps TRBD2 (6 bases). The CDR3 spans 14 residues. The germline V gene has CDR1 GTSNPN and CDR2 SVGIG (reference sequence). V shed 1 base and J shed 4 bases, with 11 bases lying between them. In DNA form, the CDR3 reads TGTGCCTGGAGTGCGGGGGAGCGGTACAATGAGCAGTTCTTC. Translated: CAWSAGERYNEQFF.

The rearrangement joins TRBV6-5 to TRBJ2-7; TRBD1 agrees at 9 bases. The CDR3 has 14 residues. CDR1 and CDR2 (germline): MNHEY, SVGAGI. The trim removed 6 bases at V and 5 bases at J, leaving 8 bases unmatched. The CDR3 region is CASSLQGAKDEQYF. The CDR3 DNA reads TGTGCCAGCAGCCTACAGGGGGCCAAGGACGAGCAGTACTTC.